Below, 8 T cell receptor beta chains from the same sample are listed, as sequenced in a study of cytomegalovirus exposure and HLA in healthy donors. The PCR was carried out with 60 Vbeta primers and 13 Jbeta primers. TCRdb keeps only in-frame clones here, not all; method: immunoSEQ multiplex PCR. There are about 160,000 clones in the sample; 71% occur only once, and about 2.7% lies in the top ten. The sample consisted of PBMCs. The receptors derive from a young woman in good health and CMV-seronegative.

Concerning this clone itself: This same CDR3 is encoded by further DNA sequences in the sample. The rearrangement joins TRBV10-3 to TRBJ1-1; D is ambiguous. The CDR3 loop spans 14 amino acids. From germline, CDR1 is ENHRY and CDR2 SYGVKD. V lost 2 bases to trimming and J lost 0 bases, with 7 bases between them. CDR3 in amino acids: CAISEPYMNTEAFF. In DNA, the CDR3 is TGTGCCATCAGTGAGCCTTATATGAACACTGAAGCTTTCTTT.

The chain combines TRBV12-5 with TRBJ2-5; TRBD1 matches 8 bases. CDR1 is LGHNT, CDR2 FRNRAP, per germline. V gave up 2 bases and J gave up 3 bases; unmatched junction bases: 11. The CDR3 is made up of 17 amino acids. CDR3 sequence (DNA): TGTGCTAGTGGTTTGATCCCGCTGGACAGGGAGGAAGAGACCCAGTACTTC. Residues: CASGLIPLDREEETQYF.

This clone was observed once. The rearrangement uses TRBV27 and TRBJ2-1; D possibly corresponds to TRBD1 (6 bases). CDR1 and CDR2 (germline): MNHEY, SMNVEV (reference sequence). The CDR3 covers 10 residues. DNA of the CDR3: TGTGCGGAAGGGGGTAATGAGCAGTTCTTC. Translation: CAEGGNEQFF.

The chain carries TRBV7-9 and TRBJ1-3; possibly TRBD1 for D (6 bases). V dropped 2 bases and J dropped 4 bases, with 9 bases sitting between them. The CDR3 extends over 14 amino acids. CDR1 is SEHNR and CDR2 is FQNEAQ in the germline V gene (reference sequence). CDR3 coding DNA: TGTGCCAGCAGCTTAACAGGGTTGGGAAACACCATATATTTT. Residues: CASSLTGLGNTIYF.

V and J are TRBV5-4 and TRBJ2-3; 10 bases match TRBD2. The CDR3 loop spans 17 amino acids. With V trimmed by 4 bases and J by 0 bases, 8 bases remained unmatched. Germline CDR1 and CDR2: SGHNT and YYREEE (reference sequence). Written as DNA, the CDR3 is TGTGCCAGCAGCCCCGGGGGACTAGCGAGGAGCACAGATACGCAGTATTTT. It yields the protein CASSPGGLARSTDTQYF.

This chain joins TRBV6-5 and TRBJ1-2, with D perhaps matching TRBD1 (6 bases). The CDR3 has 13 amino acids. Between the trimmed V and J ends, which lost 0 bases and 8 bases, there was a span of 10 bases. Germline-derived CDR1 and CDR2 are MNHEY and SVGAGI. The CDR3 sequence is CASSYSYRDGYTF. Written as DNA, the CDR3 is TGTGCCAGCAGTTACTCTTACAGGGACGGCTACACCTTC.

CDR3 in amino acids: CASSSLWGGNTEAFF. The CDR3 nucleotides read TGTGCCAGCAGTTCCCTCTGGGGGGGGAACACTGAAGCTTTCTTT. The chain couples TRBV28 to TRBJ1-1; D might be TRBD1 (5 bases). The CDR3 is 15 amino acids. The germline gives CDR1 MDHEN, CDR2 SYDVKM. Between the trimmed V and J ends, which lost 4 bases and 1 base, there was a span of 13 bases.

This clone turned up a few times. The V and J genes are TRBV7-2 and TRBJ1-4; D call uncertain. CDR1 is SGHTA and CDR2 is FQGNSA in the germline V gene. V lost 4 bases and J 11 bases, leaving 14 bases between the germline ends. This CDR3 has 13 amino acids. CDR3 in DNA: TGTGCCAGCAGCTCCAGAACAGATCACAAACTGTTTTTT. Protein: CASSSRTDHKLFF.